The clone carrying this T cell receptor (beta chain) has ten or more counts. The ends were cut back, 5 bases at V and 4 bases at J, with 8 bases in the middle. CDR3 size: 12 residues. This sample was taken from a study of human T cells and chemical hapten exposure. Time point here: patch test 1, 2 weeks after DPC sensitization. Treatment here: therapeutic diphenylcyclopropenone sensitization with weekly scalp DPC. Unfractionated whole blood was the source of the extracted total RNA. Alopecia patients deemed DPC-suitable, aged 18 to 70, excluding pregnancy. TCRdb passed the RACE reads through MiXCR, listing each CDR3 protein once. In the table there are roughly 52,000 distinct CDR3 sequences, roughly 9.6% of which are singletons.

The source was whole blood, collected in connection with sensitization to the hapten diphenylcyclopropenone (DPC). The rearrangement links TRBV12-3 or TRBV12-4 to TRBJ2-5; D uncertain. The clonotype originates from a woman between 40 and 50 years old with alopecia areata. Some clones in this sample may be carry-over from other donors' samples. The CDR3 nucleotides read TGTGCCAGCAGTCCTACTGGAGAGACCCAGTACTTC. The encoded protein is CASSPTGETQYF.